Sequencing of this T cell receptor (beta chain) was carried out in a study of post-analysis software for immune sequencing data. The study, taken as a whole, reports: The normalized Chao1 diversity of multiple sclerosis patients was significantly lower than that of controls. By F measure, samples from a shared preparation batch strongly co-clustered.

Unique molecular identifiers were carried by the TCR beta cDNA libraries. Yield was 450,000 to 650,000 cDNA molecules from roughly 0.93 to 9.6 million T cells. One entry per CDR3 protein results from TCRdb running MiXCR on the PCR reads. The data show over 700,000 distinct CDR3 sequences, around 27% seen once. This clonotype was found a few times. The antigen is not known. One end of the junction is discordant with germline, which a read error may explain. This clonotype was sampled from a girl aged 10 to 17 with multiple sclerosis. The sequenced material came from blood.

The CDR3 DNA reads as TGTGCCAGTTCGGGACAGGGCATCAATGGGCAGTTCTTC. This codes for CASSGQGINGQFF. The chain joins TRBV6-2 or TRBV6-3 to TRBJ2-1; TRBD1 matches at 9 bases. The CDR3 sequence is 13 residues long. Germline V gene data show CDR1 as MNHEY and CDR2 as SVGEGT.